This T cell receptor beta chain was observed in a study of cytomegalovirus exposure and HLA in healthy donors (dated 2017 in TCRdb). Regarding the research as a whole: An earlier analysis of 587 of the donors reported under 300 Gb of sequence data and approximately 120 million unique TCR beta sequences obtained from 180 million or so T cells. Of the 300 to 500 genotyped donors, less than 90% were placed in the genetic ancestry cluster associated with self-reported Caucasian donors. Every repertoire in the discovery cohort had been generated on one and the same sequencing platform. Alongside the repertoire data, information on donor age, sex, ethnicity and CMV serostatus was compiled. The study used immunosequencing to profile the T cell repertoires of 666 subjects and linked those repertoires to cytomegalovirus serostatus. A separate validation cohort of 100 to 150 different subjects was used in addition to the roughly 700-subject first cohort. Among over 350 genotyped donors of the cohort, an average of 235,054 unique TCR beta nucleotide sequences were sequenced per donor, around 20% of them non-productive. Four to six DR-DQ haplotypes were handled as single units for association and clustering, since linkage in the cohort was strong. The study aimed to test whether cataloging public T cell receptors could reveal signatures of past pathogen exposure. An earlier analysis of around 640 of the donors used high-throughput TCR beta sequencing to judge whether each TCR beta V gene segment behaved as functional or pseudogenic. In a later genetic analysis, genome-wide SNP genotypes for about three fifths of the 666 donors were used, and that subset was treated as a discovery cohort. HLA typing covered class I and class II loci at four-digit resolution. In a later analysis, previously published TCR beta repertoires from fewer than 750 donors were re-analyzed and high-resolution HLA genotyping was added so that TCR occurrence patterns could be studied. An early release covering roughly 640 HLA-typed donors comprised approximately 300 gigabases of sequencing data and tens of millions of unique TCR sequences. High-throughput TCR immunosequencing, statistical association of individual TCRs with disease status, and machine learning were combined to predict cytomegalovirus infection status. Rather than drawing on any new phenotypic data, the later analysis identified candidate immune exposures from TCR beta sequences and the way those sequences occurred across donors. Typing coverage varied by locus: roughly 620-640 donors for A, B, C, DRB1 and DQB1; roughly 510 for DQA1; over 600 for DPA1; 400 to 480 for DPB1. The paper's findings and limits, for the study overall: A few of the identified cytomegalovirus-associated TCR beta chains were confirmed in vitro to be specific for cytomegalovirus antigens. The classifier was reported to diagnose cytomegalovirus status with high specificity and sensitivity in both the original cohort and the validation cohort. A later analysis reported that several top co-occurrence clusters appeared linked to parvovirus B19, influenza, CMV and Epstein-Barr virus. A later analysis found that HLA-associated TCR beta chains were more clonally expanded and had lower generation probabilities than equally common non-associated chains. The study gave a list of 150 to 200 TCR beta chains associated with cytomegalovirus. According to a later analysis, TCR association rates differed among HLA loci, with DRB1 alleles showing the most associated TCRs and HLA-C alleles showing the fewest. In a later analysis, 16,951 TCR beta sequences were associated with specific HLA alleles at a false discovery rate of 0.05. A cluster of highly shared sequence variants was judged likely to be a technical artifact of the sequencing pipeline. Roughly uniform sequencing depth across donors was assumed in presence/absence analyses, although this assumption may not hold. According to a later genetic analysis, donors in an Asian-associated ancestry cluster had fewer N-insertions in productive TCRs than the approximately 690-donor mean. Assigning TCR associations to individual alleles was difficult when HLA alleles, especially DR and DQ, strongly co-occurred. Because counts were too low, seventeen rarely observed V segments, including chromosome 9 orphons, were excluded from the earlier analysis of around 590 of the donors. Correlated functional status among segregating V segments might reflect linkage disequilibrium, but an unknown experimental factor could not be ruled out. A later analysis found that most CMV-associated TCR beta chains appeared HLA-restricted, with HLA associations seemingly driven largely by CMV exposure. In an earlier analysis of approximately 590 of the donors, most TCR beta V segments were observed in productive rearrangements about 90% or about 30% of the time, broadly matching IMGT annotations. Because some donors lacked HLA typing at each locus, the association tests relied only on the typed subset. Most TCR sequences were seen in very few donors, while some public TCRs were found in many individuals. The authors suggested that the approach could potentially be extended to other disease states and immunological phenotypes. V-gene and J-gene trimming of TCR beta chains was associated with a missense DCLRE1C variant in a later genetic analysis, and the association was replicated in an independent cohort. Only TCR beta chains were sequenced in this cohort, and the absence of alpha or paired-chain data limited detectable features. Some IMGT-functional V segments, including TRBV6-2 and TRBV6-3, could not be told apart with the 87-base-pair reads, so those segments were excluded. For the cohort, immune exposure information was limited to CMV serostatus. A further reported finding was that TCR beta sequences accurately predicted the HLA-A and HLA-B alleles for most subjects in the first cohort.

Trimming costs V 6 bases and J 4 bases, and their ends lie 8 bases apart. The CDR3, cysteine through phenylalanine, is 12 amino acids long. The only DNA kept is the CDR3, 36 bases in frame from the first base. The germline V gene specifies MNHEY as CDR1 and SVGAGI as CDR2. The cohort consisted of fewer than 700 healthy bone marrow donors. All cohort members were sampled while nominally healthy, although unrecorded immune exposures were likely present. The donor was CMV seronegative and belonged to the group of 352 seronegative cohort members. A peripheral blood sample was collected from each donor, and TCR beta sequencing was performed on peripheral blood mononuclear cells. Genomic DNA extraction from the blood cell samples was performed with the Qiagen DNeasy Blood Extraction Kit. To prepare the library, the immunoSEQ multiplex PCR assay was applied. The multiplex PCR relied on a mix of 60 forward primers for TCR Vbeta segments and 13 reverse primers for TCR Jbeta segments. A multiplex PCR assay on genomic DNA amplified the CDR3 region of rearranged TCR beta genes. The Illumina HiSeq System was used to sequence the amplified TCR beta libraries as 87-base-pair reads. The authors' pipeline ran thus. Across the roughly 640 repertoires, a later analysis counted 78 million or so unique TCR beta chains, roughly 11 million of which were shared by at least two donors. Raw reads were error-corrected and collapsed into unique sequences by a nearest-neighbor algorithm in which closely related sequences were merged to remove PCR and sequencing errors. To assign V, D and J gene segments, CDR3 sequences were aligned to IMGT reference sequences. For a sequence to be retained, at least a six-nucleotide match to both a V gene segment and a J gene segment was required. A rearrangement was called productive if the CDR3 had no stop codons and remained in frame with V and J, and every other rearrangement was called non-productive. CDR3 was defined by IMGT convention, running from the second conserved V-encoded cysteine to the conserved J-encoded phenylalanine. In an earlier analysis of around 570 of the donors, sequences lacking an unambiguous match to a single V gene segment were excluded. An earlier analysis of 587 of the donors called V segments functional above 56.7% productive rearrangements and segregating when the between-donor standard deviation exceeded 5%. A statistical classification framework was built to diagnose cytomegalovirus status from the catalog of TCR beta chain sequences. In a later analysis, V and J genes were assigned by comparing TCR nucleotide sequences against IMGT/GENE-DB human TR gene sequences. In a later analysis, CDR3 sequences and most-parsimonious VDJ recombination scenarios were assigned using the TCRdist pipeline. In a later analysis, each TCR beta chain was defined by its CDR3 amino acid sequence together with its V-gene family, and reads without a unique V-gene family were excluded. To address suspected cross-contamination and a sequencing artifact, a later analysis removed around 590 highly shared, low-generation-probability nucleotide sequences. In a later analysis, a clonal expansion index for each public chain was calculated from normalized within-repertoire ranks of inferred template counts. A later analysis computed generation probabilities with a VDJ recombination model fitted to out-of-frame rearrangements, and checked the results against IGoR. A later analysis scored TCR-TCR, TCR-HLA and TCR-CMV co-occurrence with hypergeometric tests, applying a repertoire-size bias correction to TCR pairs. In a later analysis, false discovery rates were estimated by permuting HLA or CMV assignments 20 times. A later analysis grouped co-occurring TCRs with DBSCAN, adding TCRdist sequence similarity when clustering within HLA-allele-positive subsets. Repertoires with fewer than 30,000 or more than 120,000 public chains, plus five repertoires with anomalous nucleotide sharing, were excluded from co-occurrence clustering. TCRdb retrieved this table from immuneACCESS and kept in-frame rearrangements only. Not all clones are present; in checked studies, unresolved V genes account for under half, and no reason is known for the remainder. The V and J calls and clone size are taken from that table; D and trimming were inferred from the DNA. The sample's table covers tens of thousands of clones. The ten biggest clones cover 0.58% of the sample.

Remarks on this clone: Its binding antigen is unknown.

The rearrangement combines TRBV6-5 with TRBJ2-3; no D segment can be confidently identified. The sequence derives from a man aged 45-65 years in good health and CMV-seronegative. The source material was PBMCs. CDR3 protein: CASRSSSDTQYF. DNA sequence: TGTGCCAGCAGGTCCTCCTCAGATACGCAGTATTTT.